The rows below give T cell receptor beta chains drawn from one sample of a study of cytomegalovirus exposure and HLA in healthy donors. The protocol was immunoSEQ multiplex PCR, while the TCRdb copy is restricted to in-frame clones and leaves out a portion. This sample carries about 130,000 clones, just under 75% of them seen once, and the ten largest clones take 5.5% to 7%. Material: PBMCs. These receptors all stem from a man aged 35 to 55 in good health and CMV-seropositive. Each CDR3 is given with its conserved first and last residue. A D gene is named only where the DNA matches it firmly. Some rows mark clone size as missing; the rest say once, few, many or name a class of expanded clone.

j_call,d_call,clone_size,v_call,cdr3_nt,cdr3_aa
TRBJ1-1,NA,few,TRBV29-1,TGCAGCGTACCAGGGACTTTGAACACTGAAGCTTTCTTT,CSVPGTLNTEAFF
TRBJ1-3,TRBD1,NA,TRBV6-5,TGTGCCAGCAGTTCCCACAGGGGGCCTGGAAACACCATATATTTT,CASSSHRGPGNTIYF
TRBJ1-1,NA,NA,TRBV2,TGTGCCAGTAGAACGGACAGACAGAGCACTGAAGCTTTCTTT,CASRTDRQSTEAFF
TRBJ2-6,TRBD1,NA,TRBV10-3,TGTGCCATCAGCAGGGGGTCTGGGGCCAACGTCCTGACTTTC,CAISRGSGANVLTF
TRBJ1-1,NA,NA,TRBV10-1,TGCGCCAGCAGACACCAGGGGACGCTTGCACTAGAAGCTTTCTTT,CASRHQGTLALEAFF
TRBJ1-1,TRBD1,NA,TRBV11-2,TGTGCCAGCAGCTTAGGGGACAGAGGGAACACTGAAGCTTTCTTT,CASSLGDRGNTEAFF
TRBJ2-2,TRBD1,NA,TRBV7-9,TGTGCCAGCAGCTTAGGACAGGGAGACACCGGGGAGCTGTTTTTT,CASSLGQGDTGELFF
TRBJ2-3,TRBD1,NA,TRBV5-6,TGTGCCAGCAGCTGGACAGGGGATAGCACAGATACGCAGTATTTT,CASSWTGDSTDTQYF
TRBJ1-4,TRBD1,NA,TRBV11-2,TGTGCCAGCAGCTTATGGGGGGAGACAGGGGTTAATGAAAAACTGTTTTTT,CASSLWGETGVNEKLFF
TRBJ1-1,TRBD1,NA,TRBV6-5,TGTGCCAGCACCGTGGGACAGGCCACTGAAGCTTTCTTT,CASTVGQATEAFF
TRBJ1-3,NA,NA,TRBV29-1,TGCAGCGCCTGGGGGGGCAAGAGCTCTGGAAACACCATATATTTT,CSAWGGKSSGNTIYF
TRBJ1-1,TRBD1,once,TRBV15,TGTGCCACCAGCAGAGATACAGGGGAGAACACTGAAGCTTTCTTT,CATSRDTGENTEAFF
TRBJ1-2,NA,once,TRBV19,TGTGCCAGTAGTTCCTACGGTGGCAGACTCAACTATGGCTACACCTTC,CASSSYGGRLNYGYTF
TRBJ2-3,TRBD2,NA,TRBV7-6,TGTGCCAGCAGCTTAGGGACTAGCGGGGCAGATACGCAGTATTTT,CASSLGTSGADTQYF
TRBJ2-7,TRBD1,NA,TRBV4-1,TGCGCCAGCAGCCAAGCCCAAATCCCGGGACAGGCGAACTCCTACGAGCAGTACTTC,CASSQAQIPGQANSYEQYF
TRBJ2-7,NA,NA,TRBV18,TGTGCCAGCTCACCAACTAGGGGAGGCGAGCAGTACTTC,CASSPTRGGEQYF
TRBJ1-5,NA,NA,TRBV7-9,TGTGCCAGCACCTCCCAGGGTACCAATCAGCCCCAGCATTTT,CASTSQGTNQPQHF
TRBJ2-1,NA,few,TRBV29-1,TGCAGCGTCACCGGGACAAAAGCCTACAATGAGCAGTTCTTC,CSVTGTKAYNEQFF
TRBJ2-5,NA,NA,TRBV25-1,TGTGCCAGCAGTGCGAGGCGGGGGCCTCAAGAGACCCAGTACTTC,CASSARRGPQETQYF
TRBJ1-5,NA,NA,TRBV27,TGTGCCAGCAGCCCCAGGGGAATACAGCCCCAGCATTTT,CASSPRGIQPQHF
TRBJ2-2,TRBD2,few,TRBV5-1,TGCGCCAGCAGCCGGACTAGCGGGAGGGCCGGGGAGCTGTTTTTT,CASSRTSGRAGELFF
TRBJ2-7,TRBD1,NA,TRBV5-6,TGTGCCAGCAGCTTGGCGCGGGGGGGGACAGGGGGCATCACCTACGAGCAGTACTTC,CASSLARGGTGGITYEQYF
TRBJ2-3,TRBD1,NA,TRBV5-1,TGCGCCAGCTACAGGGGGCGCAAGGGCACAGATACGCAGTATTTT,CASYRGRKGTDTQYF
TRBJ2-3,NA,NA,TRBV2,TGTGCCAGCAGTGGGACAAGGGGGAGCACAGATACGCAGTATTTT,CASSGTRGSTDTQYF
TRBJ2-7,NA,NA,TRBV7-2,TGTGCCAGCAGAAACTGGGACAAGTCCTACGAGCAGTACTTC,CASRNWDKSYEQYF
TRBJ2-7,NA,once,TRBV7-2,TGTGCCAGCAGCTTAGCGGGGAGTCCCAACGAGCAGTACTTC,CASSLAGSPNEQYF